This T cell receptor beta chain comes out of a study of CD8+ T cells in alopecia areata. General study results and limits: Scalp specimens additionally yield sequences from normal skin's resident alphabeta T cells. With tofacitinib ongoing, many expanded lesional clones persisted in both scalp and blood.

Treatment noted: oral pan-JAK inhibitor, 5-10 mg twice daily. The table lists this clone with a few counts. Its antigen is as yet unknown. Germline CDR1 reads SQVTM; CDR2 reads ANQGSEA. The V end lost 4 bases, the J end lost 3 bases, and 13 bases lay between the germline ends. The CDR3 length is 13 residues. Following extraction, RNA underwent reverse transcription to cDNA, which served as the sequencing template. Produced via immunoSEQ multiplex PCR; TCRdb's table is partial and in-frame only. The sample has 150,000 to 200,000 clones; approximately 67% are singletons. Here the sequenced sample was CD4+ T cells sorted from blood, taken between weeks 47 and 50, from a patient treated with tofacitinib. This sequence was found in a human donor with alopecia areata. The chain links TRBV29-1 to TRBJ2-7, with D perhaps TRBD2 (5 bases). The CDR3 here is CSVVVPGYYEQYF. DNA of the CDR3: TGCAGCGTTGTAGTCCCGGGGTACTACGAGCAGTACTTC.